Sequencing of this T cell receptor beta chain was carried out in a study of blood T cell repertoires in COVID-19. Study-level background: Samples taken during acute and convalescent COVID-19 were collected in the United States, Italy and Spain.

Seattle patient enrollment occurred during active infection, with longitudinal follow-up thereafter. This table comes from immunoSEQ multiplex PCR, and its TCRdb copy is limited to in-frame clones, with some not included. Here the sample spans about 100,000 clones, around nine tenths being singletons. This clonotype was sampled from a woman between 45 and 60 years old with COVID-19, enrolled during active disease. The specimen sequenced was peripheral blood.

The CDR3 reads CASSRSGLAGDYSYEQYF. DNA of the CDR3: TGTGCCAGCAGTAGATCAGGACTAGCGGGGGACTACTCCTACGAGCAGTACTTC. This sequence joins TRBV6-6 and TRBJ2-7; TRBD2 matches at 13 bases. V trimming: 5 bases; J trimming: 0 bases; junction bases outside the gene matches: 10. The germline V gene has CDR1 MNHNY and CDR2 SVGAGI (reference sequence). The CDR3 contains 18 residues.